One and the same sample provided the 14 T cell receptor beta chains below, sequenced in a study of beta chain features in type 1 diabetes. Whole-study findings and limits: People with Type 1 diabetes carried modestly yet significantly shorter TCRB CDR3s in all four CD4+ subsets.

Isolated RNA was reverse transcribed in full, so expressed TCRB transcripts were sequenced. Only in-frame clones appear in the TCRdb table, and some are missing; sequencing was by immunoSEQ multiplex PCR. The table includes 300,000 to 400,000 clones, over 9% detected once. These receptors have no known antigen. Material for sequencing was central memory CD4+ T cells from blood. Receptor source: a man younger than 45 with type 1 diabetes.

The J gene is TRBJ2-3, the V gene TRBV27; 8 nucleotides agree with TRBD2. Germline CDR1 and CDR2: MNHEY and SMNVEV (reference sequence). The V segment lost 4 bases and the J segment 3 bases; nucleotides outside the gene matches: 3. This CDR3 is 14 amino acids long. CDR3 sequence: CASSYQRETDTQYF. Written as DNA, the CDR3 is TGTGCCAGCAGTTATCAGCGGGAGACAGATACGCAGTATTTT.

The chain is built from TRBV5-6 and TRBJ2-5; no firm D call. The CDR3 covers 17 residues. Germline V CDR1 and CDR2: SGHDT, YYEEEE. Trimming removed 2 bases from V and 6 bases from J, with 23 bases in between. The CDR3 sequence is CASSFDERKEIGKTQYF. The DNA of the CDR3 is TGTGCCAGCAGCTTCGATGAGAGGAAAGAGATCGGAAAGACCCAGTACTTC.

The V call is TRBV9, the J call TRBJ1-2, with D possibly being TRBD1 (6 bases). This CDR3 is 15 amino acids long. Trimming stripped 0 bases from V and 7 bases from J, with 16 bases between. CDR1 and CDR2 (germline): SGDLS, YYNGEE. In nucleotides, the CDR3 is TGTGCCAGCAGCGTAGTACTTGGGGGGGCTGGTGGCTACACCTTC. Translation gives CASSVVLGGAGGYTF.

This clone has only a few counts. CDR3 sequence: CASSLENEQFF. CDR3 nucleotide sequence: TGCGCCAGCAGCTTGGAAAATGAGCAGTTCTTC. The V and J genes are TRBV5-1 and TRBJ2-1; D not certain. V shed 0 bases and J shed 7 bases, with 2 bases lying between them. The CDR3 is 11 residues long. Looked up from germline, CDR1 is SGHRS and CDR2 is YFSETQ. Full variable domain (missing parts from reference TRBV5-1 and TRBJ2-1): KAGVTQTPRYLIKTRGQQVTLSCSPISGHRSVSWYQQTPGQGLQFLFEYFSETQRNKGNFPGRFSGRQFSNSRSEMNVSTLELGDSALYLCASSLENEQFFGPGTRLTVL.

In its sample, this clone was seen a few times. The chain uses TRBV7-9 and TRBJ1-5; no clear D gene. There are 14 residues in the CDR3. Trimming removed 5 bases at V and 11 bases at J, with 19 bases between. CDR1 is SEHNR, CDR2 FQNEAQ, per germline (reference sequence). The CDR3 is CASSPGGIGSSQHF. CDR3 coding DNA: TGTGCCAGCAGCCCGGGTGGGATCGGTTCATCCCAGCATTTT.

A few counts support this clone. The J gene is TRBJ1-1, the V gene TRBV2, with TRBD1 as a possible D gene (5 bases). The germline gives CDR1 SNHLY, CDR2 FYNNEI. The CDR3 loop spans 15 amino acids. V was shortened by 2 bases and J by 6 bases, with 16 bases between the two germline ends. The CDR3 loop is CASSELGQGEAEAFF. In DNA, the CDR3 is TGTGCCAGCAGTGAACTAGGGCAGGGCGAGGCTGAAGCTTTCTTT.

The rearrangement links TRBV9 to TRBJ2-7, with 8 bases fitting TRBD2. This CDR3 contains 14 residues. Unmatched junction bases numbered 6, after V lost 3 bases and J lost 4 bases. The germline CDR1 and CDR2 sequences are SGDLS and YYNGEE. CDR3 amino acids: CASSAASGWYEQYF. The CDR3 DNA reads as TGTGCCAGCAGCGCCGCTAGCGGGTGGTACGAGCAGTACTTC.

This chain connects TRBV2 to TRBJ1-5; no firm D call. V lost 6 bases to trimming and J lost 2 bases, with 14 bases between them. This CDR3 has 15 residues. Germline values: CDR1 SNHLY, CDR2 FYNNEI. The CDR3 loop reads CASSMGLGGNQPQHF. The CDR3, as DNA: TGTGCCAGCAGCATGGGTCTCGGCGGCAATCAGCCCCAGCATTTT.

The V call is TRBV25-1, the J call TRBJ1-2; the D is unclear. Trimming took off 10 bases at V and 4 bases at J, with 16 bases between the two ends. The CDR3 has 13 residues. Germline lookup yields CDR1 MGHDK and CDR2 SYGVNS. This CDR3 is CATIPNPGYGYTF. CDR3 sequence (DNA): TGTGCCACCATACCGAATCCGGGCTATGGCTACACCTTC.

This chain links TRBV28 with TRBJ1-1; D possibly corresponds to TRBD1 (6 bases). V shed 5 bases and J shed 11 bases, with 12 bases lying between them. The germline V gene encodes CDR1 MDHEN and CDR2 SYDVKM. This CDR3 spans 11 amino acids. The CDR3 DNA follows: TGTGCCAGCAGTCTCCGAGGGGGGGCTTTCTTT. Translated: CASSLRGGAFF.

The CDR3 DNA is TGTGCCTGGAGTCGGAAGCCGGAGACCCAGTACTTC. Translated, it gives CAWSRKPETQYF. The J gene is TRBJ2-5, the V gene TRBV30; D call uncertain. Germline V gene data show CDR1 as GTSNPN and CDR2 as SVGIG (reference sequence). The CDR3 runs to 12 residues. V shed 2 bases and J shed 5 bases, with 9 bases lying between them. The whole variable domain, filled in from reference TRBV30 and TRBJ2-5, reads SQTIHQWPATLVQPVGSPLSLECTVEGTSNPNLYWYRQAAGRGLQLLFYSVGIGQISSEVPQNLSASRPQDRQFILSSKKLLLSDSGFYLCAWSRKPETQYFGPGTRLLVL.

This clone was recorded a few times. The sample carries other DNA sequences with the same CDR3. The chain is built from TRBV7-9 and TRBJ2-2; 9 bases are a match to TRBD1. V gave up 6 bases and J gave up 0 bases; unmatched junction bases: 2. The CDR3 contains 15 residues. Germline V gives CDR1 SEHNR, CDR2 FQNEAQ (reference sequence). This chain's CDR3 is CASSRQGANTGELFF. CDR3 DNA: TGTGCCAGCAGTCGACAGGGGGCGAACACCGGGGAGCTGTTTTTT.

This chain uses TRBV25-1 with TRBJ2-5, with D perhaps being TRBD1 or TRBD2 (5 bases each). Germline V CDR1 and CDR2: MGHDK, SYGVNS. V was pared by 1 base and J by 4 bases, with 16 bases between. This CDR3 has 16 amino acids. The CDR3 loop is CASSEFIPGTVETQYF. In DNA form, the CDR3 reads TGTGCCAGCAGTGAATTTATCCCGGGGACGGTAGAGACCCAGTACTTC. The entire variable domain, with the rest obtained from reference TRBV25-1 and TRBJ2-5, is as follows: EADIYQTPRYLVIGTGKKITLECSQTMGHDKMYWYQQDPGMELHLIHYSYGVNSTEKGDLSSESTVSRIRTEHFPLTLESARPSHTSQYLCASSEFIPGTVETQYFGPGTRLLVL.

This clone was recorded a few times. The J gene is TRBJ2-4, the V gene TRBV7-9; D possibly uses TRBD1 or TRBD2 (5 bases each). The CDR3 runs 14 residues. Trimming shortened V by 5 bases and J by 3 bases, and 11 bases separated the two germline ends. Germline values: CDR1 SEHNR, CDR2 FQNEAQ (reference sequence). CDR3 nucleotides: TGTGCCAGCAGCGGGTGGGACGTCAAAAACATTCAGTACTTC. The encoded protein is CASSGWDVKNIQYF.